This is a list of T cell receptor beta chains from one sample in a study of shared clonotypes between healthy human individuals. Sequencing used immunoSEQ multiplex PCR; TCRdb keeps in-frame clones, though not all of them. The sample lists some 2,000,000 clones, 95% occurring once. The specimen sequenced was naive CD4+ T cells sorted from blood. The receptors stem from a young man in good health. CDR3s leave out the opening cysteine and the closing phenylalanine or tryptophan. The order of the fields is V gene, D gene, CDR3 protein. D genes are given only for firm matches.

TRBV28 . ASRPGSVNQPQH
TRBV6-5 TRBD1 ASSQTGVGNYGYT
TRBV5-1 . ASSSGTAYEQY
TRBV7-9 . ASSFSSGSSYEQY
TRBV6-1 TRBD2 ASSVAGGPPYNEQF
TRBV4-1 . ASSQAPFQPQH
TRBV10-3 . AISEAGDEQF
TRBV5-4 TRBD2 ASSLQRSTGGTGELF
TRBV28 . ASINWGGAYNEQF
TRBV30 . ACDRDGGNQPQH
TRBV10-2 TRBD2 ASRVAGGFNEQF
TRBV10-3 . AISDRELSGGELF
TRBV27 TRBD1 ASSLPGQSYNEQF
TRBV19 TRBD2 ASSNGGLAGRHNEQF
TRBV28 TRBD1 ASSFGTVNTGELF
TRBV5-1 . ASSPKGDGGKLF
TRBV6-1 TRBD1 ASSTGTGVNEKLF
TRBV10-1 . ASSETIPGPPREQY
TRBV7-9 TRBD1 ASSIGDRDREKLF
TRBV29-1 TRBD2 SVEASGDQETQY
TRBV9 . ASSGLPPYNEQF
TRBV11-2 TRBD1 ASSLDRFDRGTEAF
TRBV7-2 TRBD1 ASSFVTGGSEQY
TRBV5-1 TRBD1 ASSAFGTGAYEQY
TRBV10-2 . ATSPGTRSTDTQY
TRBV7-9 TRBD1 ASSTMDRLNTEAF
TRBV19 TRBD2 ASRLAGDYEQY
TRBV30 . AWSGVSYNEQF
TRBV6-5 TRBD1 ASSWTGVNEKLF
TRBV7-9 TRBD1 ASSSPLQGAVYEQY
TRBV6-5 TRBD2 ASRSAGVKQNIQY
TRBV5-5 TRBD1 ASSLGTGSGSPLH
TRBV4-3 TRBD1 ASSQNRGGGNQPQH
TRBV6-5 TRBD1 ASSYVRGLGSPLH
TRBV4-1 . ASSQFQGSGANVLT
TRBV25-1 . ASSATLGQGKTYEQY
TRBV10-3 . AISGGEGTYTEAF
TRBV4-3 TRBD2 ASSPGTSAKNIQY
TRBV10-3 TRBD2 AISELGLAGYTGELF
TRBV6-4 . ASSDVYNEQF
TRBV6-1 TRBD2 ASSEAWWLAGGTNTGELF